The clone carrying this T cell receptor beta chain was detected a few times. Antigen specificity is unknown. Produced via immunoSEQ multiplex PCR; TCRdb's table is partial and in-frame only. Seen here are approximately 140,000 clones, around nine tenths observed once, and the top ten hold about 3%. This entry is derived from a study of T cell responses to AZD1222 COVID-19 vaccine. Study-wide findings and caveats: Baseline seropositives among AZD1222 recipients totaled only 5 to 7. Reportedly, nearly half the spike-specific TCRs target unmutated variant regions.

The germline CDR1 and CDR2 sequences are MNHEY and SMNVEV (reference sequence). V lost 5 bases and J 3 bases, leaving 14 bases between the germline ends. The CDR3 loop spans 14 amino acids. The starting material was peripheral blood, obtained on day 0 of MenACWY control vaccination. The sequence was collected from an adult in good health. V is TRBV27 and J is TRBJ2-7; D is ambiguous. The CDR3 region has the DNA TGTGCCAGCAGTCCTGGAACAGCGATCTACGAGCAGTACTTC. Translation: CASSPGTAIYEQYF.